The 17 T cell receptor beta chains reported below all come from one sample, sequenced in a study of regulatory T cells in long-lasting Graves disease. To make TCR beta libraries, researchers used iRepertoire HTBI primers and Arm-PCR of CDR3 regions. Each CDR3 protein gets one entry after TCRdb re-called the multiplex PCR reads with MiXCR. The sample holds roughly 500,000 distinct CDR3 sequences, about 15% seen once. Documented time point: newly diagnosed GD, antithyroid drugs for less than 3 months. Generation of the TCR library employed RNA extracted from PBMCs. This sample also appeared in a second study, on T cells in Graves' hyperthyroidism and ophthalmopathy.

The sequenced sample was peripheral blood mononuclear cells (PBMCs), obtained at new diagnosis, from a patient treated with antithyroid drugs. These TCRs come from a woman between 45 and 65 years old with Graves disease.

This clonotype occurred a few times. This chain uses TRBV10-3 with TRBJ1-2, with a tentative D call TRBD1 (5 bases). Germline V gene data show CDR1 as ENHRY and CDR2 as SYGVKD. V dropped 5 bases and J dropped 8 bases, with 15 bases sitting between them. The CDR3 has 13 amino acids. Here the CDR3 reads CAISSRGNGGYTF. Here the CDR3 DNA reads TGTGCCATCAGTTCACGGGGGAATGGGGGCTACACCTTC.

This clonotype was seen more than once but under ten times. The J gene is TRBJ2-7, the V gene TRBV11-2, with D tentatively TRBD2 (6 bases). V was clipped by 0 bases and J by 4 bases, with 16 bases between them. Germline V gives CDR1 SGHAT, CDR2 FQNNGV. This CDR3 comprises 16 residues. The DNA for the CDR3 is TGTGCCAGCAGCTTAGATCGCGGGCGGGGCCGATACGAGCAGTACTTC. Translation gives CASSLDRGRGRYEQYF.

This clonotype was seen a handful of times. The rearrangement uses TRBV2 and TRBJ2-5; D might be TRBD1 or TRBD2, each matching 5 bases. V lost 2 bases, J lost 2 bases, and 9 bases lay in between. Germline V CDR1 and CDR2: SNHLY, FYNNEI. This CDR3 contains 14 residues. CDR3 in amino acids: CASSEQGPQETQYF. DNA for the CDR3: TGTGCCAGCAGTGAACAGGGACCTCAAGAGACCCAGTACTTC.

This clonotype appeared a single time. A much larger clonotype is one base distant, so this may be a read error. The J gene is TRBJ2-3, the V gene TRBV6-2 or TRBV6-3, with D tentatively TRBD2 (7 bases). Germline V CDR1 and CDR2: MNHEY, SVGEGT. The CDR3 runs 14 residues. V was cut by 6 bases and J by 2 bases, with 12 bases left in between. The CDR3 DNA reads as TGTGCCAGCAGGAGGGGGGGGTCCACAGATACGCAGTATTTT. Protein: CASRRGGSTDTQYF.

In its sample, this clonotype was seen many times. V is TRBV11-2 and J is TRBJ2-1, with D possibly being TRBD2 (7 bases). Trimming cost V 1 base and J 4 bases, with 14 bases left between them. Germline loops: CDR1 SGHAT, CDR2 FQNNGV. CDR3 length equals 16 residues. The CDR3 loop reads CASSLVGGGEYNEQFF. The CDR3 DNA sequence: TGTGCCAGCAGCTTAGTGGGCGGGGGCGAATACAATGAGCAGTTCTTC.

CDR3 loop: CAWSGGFANTIYF. The CDR3 DNA reads as TGTGCCTGGAGTGGGGGGTTTGCAAACACCATATATTTT. V gene TRBV30 combines with J gene TRBJ1-3; possible D gene TRBD1, 5 bases. Germline lookup yields CDR1 GTSNPN and CDR2 SVGIG (reference sequence). V was shortened by 1 base and J by 6 bases, with 10 bases between the two germline ends. The CDR3 is 13 residues long.

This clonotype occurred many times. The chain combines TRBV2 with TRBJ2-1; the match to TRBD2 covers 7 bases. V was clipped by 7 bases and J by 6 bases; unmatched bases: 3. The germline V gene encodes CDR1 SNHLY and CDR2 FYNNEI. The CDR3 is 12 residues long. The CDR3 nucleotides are TGTGCCAGCATCGGCGGGAGCAATGAGCAGTTCTTC. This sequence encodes CASIGGSNEQFF.

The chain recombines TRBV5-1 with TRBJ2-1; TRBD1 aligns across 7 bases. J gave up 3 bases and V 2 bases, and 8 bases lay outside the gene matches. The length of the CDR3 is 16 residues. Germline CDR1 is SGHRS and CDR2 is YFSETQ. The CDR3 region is CASSLEGQGVYNEQFF. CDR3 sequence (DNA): TGCGCCAGCAGCTTAGAAGGGCAGGGGGTCTACAATGAGCAGTTCTTC.

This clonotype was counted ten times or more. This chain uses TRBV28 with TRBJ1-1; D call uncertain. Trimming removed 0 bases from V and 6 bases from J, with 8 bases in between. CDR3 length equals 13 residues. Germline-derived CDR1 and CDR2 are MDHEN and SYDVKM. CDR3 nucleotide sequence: TGTGCCAGCAGTTTATGGGGAGGTGCTGAAGCTTTCTTT. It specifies CASSLWGGAEAFF.

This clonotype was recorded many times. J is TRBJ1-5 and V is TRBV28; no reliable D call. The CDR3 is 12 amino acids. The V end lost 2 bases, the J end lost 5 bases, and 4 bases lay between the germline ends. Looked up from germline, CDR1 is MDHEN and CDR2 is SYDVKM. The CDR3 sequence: CASSLIDQPQHF. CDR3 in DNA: TGTGCCAGCAGTTTAATCGATCAGCCCCAGCATTTT.

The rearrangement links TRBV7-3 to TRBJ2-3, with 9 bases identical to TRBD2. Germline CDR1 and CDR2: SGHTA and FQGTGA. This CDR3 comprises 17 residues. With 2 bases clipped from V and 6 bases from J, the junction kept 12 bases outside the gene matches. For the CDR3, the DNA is TGTGCCAGCAGCTTACGTTTCCAGCGGGAGGCCGGGGATACGCAGTATTTT. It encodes CASSLRFQREAGDTQYF.

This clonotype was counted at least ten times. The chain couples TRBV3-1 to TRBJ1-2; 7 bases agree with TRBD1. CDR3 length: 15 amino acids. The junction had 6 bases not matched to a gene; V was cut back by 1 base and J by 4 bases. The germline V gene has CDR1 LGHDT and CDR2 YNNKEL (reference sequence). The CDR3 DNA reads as TGTGCCAGCAGCCAAGGGACAGGACGCGGCTATGGCTACACCTTC. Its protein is CASSQGTGRGYGYTF.

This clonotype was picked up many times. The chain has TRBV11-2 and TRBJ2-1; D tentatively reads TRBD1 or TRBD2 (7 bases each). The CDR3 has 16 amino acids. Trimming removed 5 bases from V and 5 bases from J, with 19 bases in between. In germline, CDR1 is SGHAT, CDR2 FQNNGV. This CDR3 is CASSAGGGQTHNEQFF. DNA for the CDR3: TGTGCCAGCAGCGCAGGGGGGGGGCAGACCCACAATGAGCAGTTCTTC.

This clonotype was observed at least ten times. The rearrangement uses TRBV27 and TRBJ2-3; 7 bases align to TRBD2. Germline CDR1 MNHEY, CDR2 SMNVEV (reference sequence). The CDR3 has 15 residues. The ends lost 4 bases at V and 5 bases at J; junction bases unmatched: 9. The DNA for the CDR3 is TGTGCCAGCAGTTGGGGGGAGGGCCCCGGAGATACGCAGTATTTT. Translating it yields CASSWGEGPGDTQYF.

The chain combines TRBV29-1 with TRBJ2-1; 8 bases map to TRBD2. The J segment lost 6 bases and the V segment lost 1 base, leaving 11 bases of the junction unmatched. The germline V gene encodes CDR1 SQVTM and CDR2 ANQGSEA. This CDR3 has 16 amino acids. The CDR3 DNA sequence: TGCAGCGTTGAAGGCGAGGCGGGAGGTGGTTTCAATGAGCAGTTCTTC. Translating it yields CSVEGEAGGGFNEQFF.

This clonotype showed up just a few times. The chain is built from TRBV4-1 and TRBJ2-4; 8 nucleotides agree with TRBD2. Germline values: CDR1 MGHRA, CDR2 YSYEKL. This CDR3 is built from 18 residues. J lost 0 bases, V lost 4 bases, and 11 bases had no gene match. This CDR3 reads CASSPTRLAGLAKNIQYF. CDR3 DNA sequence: TGCGCCAGCAGCCCCACCCGGCTAGCGGGTCTAGCCAAAAACATTCAGTACTTC.

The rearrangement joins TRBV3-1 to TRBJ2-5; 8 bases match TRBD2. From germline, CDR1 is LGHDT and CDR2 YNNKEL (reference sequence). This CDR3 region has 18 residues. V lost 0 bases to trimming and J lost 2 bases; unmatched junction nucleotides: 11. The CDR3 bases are TGTGCCAGCAGCCAAGATCTAACTACTAGCGGAGGTCAAGAGACCCAGTACTTC. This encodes CASSQDLTTSGGQETQYF.